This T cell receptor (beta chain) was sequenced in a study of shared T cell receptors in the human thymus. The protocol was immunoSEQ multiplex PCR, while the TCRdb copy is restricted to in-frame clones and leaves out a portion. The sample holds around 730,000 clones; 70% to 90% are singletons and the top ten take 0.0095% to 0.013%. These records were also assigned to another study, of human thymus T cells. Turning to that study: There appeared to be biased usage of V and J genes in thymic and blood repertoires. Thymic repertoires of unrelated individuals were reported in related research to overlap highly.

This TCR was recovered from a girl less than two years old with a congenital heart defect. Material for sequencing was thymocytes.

CDR3 in amino acids: CASSQAGQDNYGYTF. CDR3 DNA: TGTGCCAGCAGCCAAGCGGGACAGGACAACTATGGCTACACCTTC. This chain links TRBV4-2 with TRBJ1-2, with TRBD1 matching 8 bases. Germline V gene lookup returns CDR1 LGHNA and CDR2 YNFKEQ. The CDR3 loop spans 15 amino acids. Trimming at V came to 1 base and at J to 2 bases, leaving 3 bases not matched to a gene.